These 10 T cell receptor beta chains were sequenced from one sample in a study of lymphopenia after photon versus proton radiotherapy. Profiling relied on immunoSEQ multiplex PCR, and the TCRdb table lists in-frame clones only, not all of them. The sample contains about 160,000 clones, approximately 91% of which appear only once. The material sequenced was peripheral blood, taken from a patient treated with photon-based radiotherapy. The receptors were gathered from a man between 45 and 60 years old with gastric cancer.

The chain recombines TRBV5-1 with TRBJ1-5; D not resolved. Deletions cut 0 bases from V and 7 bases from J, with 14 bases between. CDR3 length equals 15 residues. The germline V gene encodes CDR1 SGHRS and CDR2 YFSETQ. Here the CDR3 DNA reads TGCGCCAGCAGCTTGGGAGGGTTTGAGGGACAGCCCCAGCATTTT. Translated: CASSLGGFEGQPQHF.

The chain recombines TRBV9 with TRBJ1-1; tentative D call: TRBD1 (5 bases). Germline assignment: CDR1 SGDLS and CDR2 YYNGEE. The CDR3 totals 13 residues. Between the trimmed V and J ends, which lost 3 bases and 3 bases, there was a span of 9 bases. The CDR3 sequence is CASSGLQDTEAFF. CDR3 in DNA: TGTGCCAGCAGCGGATTACAGGACACTGAAGCTTTCTTT.

This CDR3 is CASSSGQGSTDTQYF. In DNA, the CDR3 is TGTGCCAGCTCATCGGGACAGGGTAGCACAGATACGCAGTATTTT. The rearrangement uses TRBV18 and TRBJ2-3, with 9 bases that match TRBD1. CDR1 is KGHSH, CDR2 LQKENI, per germline. The CDR3 is 15 amino acids. The V and J ends lost 5 bases and 0 bases, in that order; junction bases with no gene match: 3.

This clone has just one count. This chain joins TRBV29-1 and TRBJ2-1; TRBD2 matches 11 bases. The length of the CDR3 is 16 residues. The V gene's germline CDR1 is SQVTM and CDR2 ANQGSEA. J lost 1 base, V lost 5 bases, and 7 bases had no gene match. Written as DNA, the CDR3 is TGCAGCGTTCTGTTACTAGCGGGAGCGTCCTACAATGAGCAGTTCTTC. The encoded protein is CSVLLLAGASYNEQFF.

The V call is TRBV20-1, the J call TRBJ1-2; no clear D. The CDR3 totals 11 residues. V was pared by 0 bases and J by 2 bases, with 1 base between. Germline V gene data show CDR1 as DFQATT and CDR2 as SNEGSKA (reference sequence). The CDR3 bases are TGCAGTGCTAGAGACAACTATGGCTACACCTTC. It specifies CSARDNYGYTF.

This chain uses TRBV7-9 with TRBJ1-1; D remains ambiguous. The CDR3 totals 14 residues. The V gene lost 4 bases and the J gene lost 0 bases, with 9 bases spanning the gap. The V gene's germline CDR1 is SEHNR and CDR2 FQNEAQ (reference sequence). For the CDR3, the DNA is TGTGCCAGCAGCTCGATGACGGTGAACACTGAAGCTTTCTTT. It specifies CASSSMTVNTEAFF.

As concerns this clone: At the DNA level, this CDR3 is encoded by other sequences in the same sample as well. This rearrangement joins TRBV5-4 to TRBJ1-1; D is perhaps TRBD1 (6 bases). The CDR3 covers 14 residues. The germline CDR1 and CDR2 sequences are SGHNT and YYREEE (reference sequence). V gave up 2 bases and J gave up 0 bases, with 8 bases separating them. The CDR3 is CASSFAGVNTEAFF. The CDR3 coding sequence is TGTGCCAGCAGCTTCGCAGGGGTGAACACTGAAGCTTTCTTT.

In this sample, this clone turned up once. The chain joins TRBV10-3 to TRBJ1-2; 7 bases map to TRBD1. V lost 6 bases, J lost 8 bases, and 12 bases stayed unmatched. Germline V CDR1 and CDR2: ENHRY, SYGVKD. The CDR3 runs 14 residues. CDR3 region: CAISPPGEGAGYTF. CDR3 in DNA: TGTGCCATCAGCCCGCCGGGTGAGGGGGCGGGCTACACCTTC.

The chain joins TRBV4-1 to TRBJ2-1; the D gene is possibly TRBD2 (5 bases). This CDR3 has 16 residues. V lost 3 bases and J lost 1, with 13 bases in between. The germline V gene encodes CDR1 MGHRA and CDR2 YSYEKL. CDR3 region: CASSQVSGRSYNEQFF. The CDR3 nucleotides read TGCGCCAGCAGCCAGGTAAGCGGCAGGTCCTACAATGAGCAGTTCTTC.

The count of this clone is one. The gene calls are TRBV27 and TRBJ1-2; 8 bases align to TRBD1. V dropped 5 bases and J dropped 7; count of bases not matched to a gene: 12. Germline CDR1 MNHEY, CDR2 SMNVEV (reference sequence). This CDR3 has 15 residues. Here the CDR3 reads CASSNWGQAGAGYTF. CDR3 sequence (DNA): TGTGCCAGCAGTAACTGGGGACAGGCGGGCGCTGGCTACACCTTC.